These 15 T cell receptor beta chains were sequenced from one sample in a study of CD8 T cells in Susac syndrome. Random-hexamer reverse transcription was applied to roughly 0.5 to 1 ug RNA. TCRdb re-called the immunoSEQ multiplex PCR reads through MiXCR, storing one row per CDR3 protein. The table has fewer than 150,000 distinct CDR3 sequences, 85% to 95% seen once. The sample was CD8+ T cells from PBMCs. The receptors originated from a human donor with Susac syndrome.

This clonotype is a singleton in its sample. CDR3 nucleotide sequence: TGTGCCAGCAGCTCCCAACCAGGGCAGGTCCGAGAATACAATGAGCAGTTCTTC. It codes for CASSSQPGQVREYNEQFF. The chain employs TRBV11-2 and TRBJ2-1, with a weak D call TRBD1 (5 bases). CDR1 and CDR2 from the germline V gene are SGHAT and FQNNGV. V gave up 4 bases and J gave up 4 bases, with 23 bases separating them. CDR3 size: 18 residues. The full variable domain, completed using reference TRBV11-2 and TRBJ2-1, is EAGVAQSPRYKIIEKRQSVAFWCNPISGHATLYWYQQILGQGPKLLIQFQNNGVVDDSQLPKDRFSAERLKGVDSTLKIQPAKLEDSAVYLCASSSQPGQVREYNEQFFGPGTRLTVL.

Written as DNA, the CDR3 is TGTGCCACCAGCATGGGCGGCGGGGAGCTGTTTTTT. Protein: CATSMGGGELFF. This chain connects TRBV15 to TRBJ2-2, with D unclear. Germline lookup yields CDR1 LNHNV and CDR2 YYDKDF (reference sequence). This CDR3 has 12 residues. Trimming removed 4 bases at V and 7 bases at J, with 7 bases between.

This chain uses TRBV5-7 with TRBJ1-2; 8 positions agree with TRBD1. TRBV5-7 counts as an open reading frame of uncertain function. The V gene end was trimmed by 8 bases and the J gene end by 5 bases; junction bases not matched to a gene: 5. This CDR3 contains 12 residues. The CDR3: CARTGETYGYTF. The CDR3 region has the DNA TGTGCCAGGACAGGGGAGACTTATGGCTACACCTTC.

CDR3 DNA sequence: TGTGCCAGCAGCCATGGGACAGGGCGGTGGGACACTGAAGCTTTCTTT. Protein product: CASSHGTGRWDTEAFF. This chain joins TRBV27 and TRBJ1-1; 9 bases are a match to TRBD1. After removal of 6 bases from V and 3 bases from J, the junction contained 11 bases not matched to a gene. Germline CDR1 is MNHEY and CDR2 is SMNVEV (reference sequence). The CDR3 runs 16 residues.

The CDR3 sequence: CSVELRGAPSYEQYF. CDR3 nucleotide sequence: TGCAGCGTTGAATTGCGGGGAGCCCCCTCCTACGAGCAGTACTTC. This chain links TRBV29-1 with TRBJ2-7; a weak D match, TRBD2 (6 bases). CDR3 size: 15 residues. V was pared by 2 bases and J by 0 bases, with 14 bases between. Germline CDR1 reads SQVTM; CDR2 reads ANQGSEA.

The chain has TRBV9 and TRBJ2-1; TRBD1 is a possible D gene (6 bases). Germline V gene data show CDR1 as SGDLS and CDR2 as YYNGEE. Trimming shortened V by 0 bases and J by 6 bases, and 10 bases separated the two germline ends. This CDR3 is built from 14 residues. Here the CDR3 reads CASSVAGVINEQFF. The DNA for the CDR3 is TGTGCCAGCAGCGTAGCAGGGGTCATCAATGAGCAGTTCTTC.

The genes are TRBV11-2 and TRBJ1-1; TRBD1 might be the D (5 bases). The V gene's germline CDR1 is SGHAT and CDR2 FQNNGV. The CDR3 consists of 13 residues. Trimming took 0 bases from V and 8 from J, leaving 10 bases between them. In DNA form, the CDR3 reads TGTGCCAGCAGCTTAGAGGGGACGGTGGAAGCTTTCTTT. Its protein product is CASSLEGTVEAFF.

CDR3 nucleotides: TGTGCCAGCAGGCCCTTCGGGACAGGGGGCCCCTCTGGGGCCAACGTCCTGACTTTC. Protein sequence: CASRPFGTGGPSGANVLTF. The chain links TRBV6-1 to TRBJ2-6, with TRBD1 matching over 12 bases. V dropped 6 bases and J dropped 0; count of bases not matched to a gene: 9. The V gene's germline CDR1 is MNHNS and CDR2 SASEGT. This CDR3 has 19 amino acids.

This clonotype was counted only a few times. The chain employs TRBV28 and TRBJ2-1; D gene ambiguous. Germline CDR1 reads MDHEN; CDR2 reads SYDVKM. The V end lost 2 bases, the J end lost 9 bases, and 5 bases lay between the germline ends. The CDR3 covers 11 residues. For the CDR3, the DNA is TGTGCCAGCAGTTTAGGTAGTGAGCAGTTCTTC. It yields the protein CASSLGSEQFF.

The chain carries TRBV7-8 and TRBJ1-1, with D possibly matching TRBD1 (5 bases). The length of the CDR3 is 15 residues. V lost 6 bases to trimming and J lost 4 bases, with 18 bases between them. Looked up from germline, CDR1 is SGHVS and CDR2 is FQNEAQ. The CDR3 here is CASRGEGLRVTEAFF. CDR3 coding DNA: TGTGCCAGCAGGGGGGAGGGATTGCGTGTCACTGAAGCTTTCTTT.

V usage is TRBV27 and J usage is TRBJ2-1; D is perhaps TRBD2 (6 bases). CDR1 and CDR2 from the germline V gene are MNHEY and SMNVEV (reference sequence). Between the trimmed V and J ends, which lost 6 bases and 4 bases, there was a span of 13 bases. This CDR3 has 14 residues. CDR3 sequence (DNA): TGTGCCAGCAGGCCGGGACTGGGGTACAATGAGCAGTTCTTC. Translation: CASRPGLGYNEQFF.

This sequence joins TRBV27 and TRBJ2-5; D is unclear. Trimming removed 5 bases at V and 1 base at J, with 11 bases between. CDR3 length equals 14 residues. Germline values: CDR1 MNHEY, CDR2 SMNVEV (reference sequence). The CDR3 bases are TGTGCCAGCAGTCCTGACTCTTTCCAAGAGACCCAGTACTTC. As protein: CASSPDSFQETQYF.

V gene TRBV28 combines with J gene TRBJ1-1; D unclear. This CDR3 contains 13 residues. Trimming removed 4 bases from V and 1 base from J, with 7 bases in between. Germline values: CDR1 MDHEN, CDR2 SYDVKM. CDR3 sequence: CASSWATNTEAFF. CDR3 DNA: TGTGCCAGCAGTTGGGCTACGAACACTGAAGCTTTCTTT.

V and J are TRBV29-1 and TRBJ1-1; D is perhaps TRBD1 (5 bases). This CDR3 contains 12 residues. V lost 8 bases, J lost 4 bases, and 14 bases lay in between. In germline, CDR1 is SQVTM, CDR2 ANQGSEA. DNA for the CDR3: TGCAGCACAATCGGAGGGGTCACTGAAGCTTTCTTT. This gives the protein CSTIGGVTEAFF. The whole variable domain, remainder taken from reference TRBV29-1 and TRBJ1-1, is SAVISQKPSRDICQRGTSLTIQCQVDSQVTMMFWYRQQPGQSLTLIATANQGSEATYESGFVIDKFPISRPNLTFSTLTVSNMSPEDSSIYLCSTIGGVTEAFFGQGTRLTVV.

In its sample, this clonotype was seen a few times. The gene calls are TRBV6-1 and TRBJ2-7; D is ambiguous. The germline gives CDR1 MNHNS, CDR2 SASEGT. This CDR3 comprises 13 residues. V gave up 1 base and J gave up 0 bases, with 4 bases separating them. CDR3 sequence reads: CASSEDSSYEQYF. CDR3 nucleotides: TGTGCCAGCAGTGAAGACAGCTCCTACGAGCAGTACTTC.